The sequence of this TCR beta chain was determined in a study of CD8 T cells in ankylosing spondylitis. The study's findings and limits: Several highly homologous variants made up a TCR beta motif, and this motif appeared characteristic of ankylosing spondylitis blood. Reports of some motif variants in reactive arthritis synovial fluid and blood predate this one.

Worth noting for this clonotype: The antigen is not known.

Quantitative molecular-barcoded 5'-RACE generated the TCR beta libraries. TCRdb fed the 5' RACE reads into MiXCR, producing one record per CDR3 protein. The profile covers approximately 150,000 distinct CDR3 sequences, with 15% to 20% appearing a single time and roughly a third taken by the ten largest. Sequences were obtained from blood, either unsorted or a sorted T cell fraction (not recorded which). The clonotype originates from a male donor with ankylosing spondylitis.

The CDR3 loop is CASSFARGSLDTQYF. The CDR3 DNA sequence: TGTGCCAGCAGTTTCGCTAGGGGCTCCTTAGATACGCAGTATTTT. V gene TRBV28 combines with J gene TRBJ2-3; D perhaps matches TRBD1 (5 bases). There are 15 residues in the CDR3. V lost 3 bases to trimming and J lost 5 bases, with 15 bases between them. Germline V gene lookup returns CDR1 MDHEN and CDR2 SYDVKM.